Each of the 27 T cell receptor beta chains below was sequenced from the same sample in a study of cytomegalovirus exposure and HLA in healthy donors. Primers: 60 Vbeta forward and 13 Jbeta reverse. Assay used: immunoSEQ multiplex PCR; TCRdb lists only in-frame clones, some missing. This sample has some 160,000 clones, with roughly 76% found just once. The specimen was PBMCs. These receptor sequences come from a male donor in good health and CMV-seronegative.

This chain joins TRBV4-1 and TRBJ1-2, with D possibly being TRBD1 (6 bases). This CDR3 is built from 16 residues. The germline V gene has CDR1 MGHRA and CDR2 YSYEKL. Between the trimmed V and J ends, which lost 0 bases and 0 bases, there was a span of 11 bases. This chain's CDR3 is CASSQEGTRANYGYTF. CDR3 bases: TGCGCCAGCAGCCAAGAAGGGACACGGGCTAACTATGGCTACACCTTC.

For the CDR3, the DNA is TGCGCCAGCAGCCAAATTCTGGGGCAGGGGGTCTTTGGGGCCAACGTCCTGACTTTC. Translated, it gives CASSQILGQGVFGANVLTF. The V call is TRBV4-1, the J call TRBJ2-6; TRBD1 matches 7 bases. Trimming took 2 bases from V and 3 from J; bases not matched to a gene: 13. The germline gives CDR1 MGHRA, CDR2 YSYEKL. This CDR3 is built from 19 residues.

The chain joins TRBV5-1 to TRBJ1-1; D is possibly TRBD1 (6 bases). The CDR3 consists of 15 residues. In germline, CDR1 is SGHRS, CDR2 YFSETQ. Trimming took off 3 bases at V and 5 bases at J, with 17 bases between the two ends. The CDR3 region is CASSWGGTGSTEAFF. CDR3 nucleotides: TGCGCCAGCAGCTGGGGGGGAACAGGGAGTACTGAAGCTTTCTTT.

The CDR3 region has the DNA TGTGCCAGCAGCCGGACAGGGGATGACGGGGAGCTGTTTTTT. Translation: CASSRTGDDGELFF. The chain links TRBV6-5 to TRBJ2-2; 9 nucleotides align to TRBD1. This CDR3 has 14 residues. The V gene end was trimmed by 6 bases and the J gene end by 7 bases; junction bases not matched to a gene: 6. Per the germline V gene, CDR1 is MNHEY and CDR2 is SVGAGI.

This clone was detected only once. The CDR3 here is CASSIVADTGGKNIQYF. CDR3 coding DNA: TGTGCCAGTAGTATAGTAGCGGACACAGGGGGCAAAAACATTCAGTACTTC. V and J are TRBV19 and TRBJ2-4, with 8 bases matching TRBD1. This CDR3 spans 17 amino acids. Trimming removed 1 base from V and 3 bases from J; junction bases left unmatched: 8. CDR1 and CDR2 (germline): LNHDA, SQIVND (reference sequence).

As regards this clone: Different DNA sequences within this sample yield the same CDR3. The rearrangement uses TRBV6-6 and TRBJ1-5, with D possibly matching TRBD1 (5 bases). There are 15 residues in the CDR3. The germline V and J ends were trimmed by 4 bases and 7 bases, with 17 bases remaining between them. Germline V gene sequence: CDR1 MNHNY, CDR2 SVGAGI (reference sequence). The chain's CDR3 is CASSFHPRDLQPQHF. The CDR3 DNA reads as TGTGCCAGCAGTTTCCACCCCAGGGATCTGCAGCCCCAGCATTTT.

In DNA, the CDR3 is TGTGCCAGCAGCGATGCAGGGGGCAATAATGAAAAACTGTTTTTT. It yields the protein CASSDAGGNNEKLFF. This chain links TRBV27 with TRBJ1-4; 8 nucleotides agree with TRBD1. The V segment lost 6 bases and the J segment 4 bases; nucleotides outside the gene matches: 7. Germline CDR1 and CDR2: MNHEY and SMNVEV (reference sequence). The CDR3 length is 15 residues.

In its sample, this clone was seen once. This chain links TRBV30 with TRBJ1-3; D gene unclear. The CDR3 spans 13 residues. Germline V gives CDR1 GTSNPN, CDR2 SVGIG (reference sequence). V lost 0 bases and J lost 3, with 6 bases in between. CDR3 sequence (DNA): TGTGCCTGGAGTGTACTCCATGGAAACACCATATATTTT. It is translated as CAWSVLHGNTIYF.

In this sample, this clone turned up a few times. The chain recombines TRBV7-9 with TRBJ2-7; TRBD1 is a possible D gene (5 bases). The CDR3 spans 15 residues. The germline V gene encodes CDR1 SEHNR and CDR2 FQNEAQ (reference sequence). The germline V and J ends were trimmed by 5 bases and 5 bases, with 19 bases remaining between them. The CDR3: CASSLYRILHHEQYF. Here the CDR3 DNA reads TGTGCCAGCAGCCTTTACAGGATCCTACACCACGAGCAGTACTTC.

V is TRBV10-3 and J is TRBJ1-2, with 7 bases fitting TRBD1. The CDR3 loop spans 13 amino acids. V lost 6 bases to trimming and J lost 2 bases; unmatched junction nucleotides: 3. The germline V gene encodes CDR1 ENHRY and CDR2 SYGVKD. CDR3 protein: CAIRRDSNYGYTF. CDR3 bases: TGTGCCATCAGGAGGGACAGCAACTATGGCTACACCTTC.

The V gene is TRBV29-1, the J gene TRBJ2-7, with D tentatively TRBD1 (6 bases). The V end lost 4 bases, the J end lost 3 bases, and 16 bases lay between the germline ends. Germline-derived CDR1 and CDR2 are SQVTM and ANQGSEA. The CDR3 has 14 amino acids. CDR3 coding DNA: TGCAGCGTTGGCCGGACAGCCACGATCTACGAGCAGTACTTC. It is translated as CSVGRTATIYEQYF.

The rearrangement joins TRBV14 to TRBJ1-6; D is ambiguous. The CDR3 contains 16 residues. In germline, CDR1 is SGHDN, CDR2 FVKESK. Trimming removed 0 bases from V and 5 bases from J, with 11 bases in between. The CDR3, as DNA: TGTGCCAGCAGCCAAGAGAATCCGGGAAATAATTCACCCCTCCACTTT. It translates to CASSQENPGNNSPLHF.

The chain uses TRBV27 and TRBJ1-4; no definite D call. Germline V gene sequence: CDR1 MNHEY, CDR2 SMNVEV (reference sequence). The CDR3 has 13 amino acids. Trimming cost V 6 bases and J 5 bases, with 10 bases left between them. The CDR3, as DNA: TGTGCCAGCAGGTGGGCCTCAAATGAAAAACTGTTTTTT. Translated: CASRWASNEKLFF.

This clone occurred a few times. The chain recombines TRBV2 with TRBJ1-6; TRBD1 might be the D (5 bases). V gave up 3 bases and J gave up 7 bases, with 13 bases separating them. The CDR3 covers 15 residues. Germline V gene data show CDR1 as SNHLY and CDR2 as FYNNEI. CDR3 sequence: CASSEVARVNSPLHF. The CDR3 bases are TGTGCCAGCAGTGAGGTGGCCAGGGTAAATTCACCCCTCCACTTT.

V is TRBV30 and J is TRBJ1-1, with TRBD1 matching over 8 bases. The junction had 3 bases not matched to a gene; V was cut back by 3 bases and J by 3 bases. This CDR3 comprises 13 residues. CDR1 and CDR2 (germline): GTSNPN, SVGIG (reference sequence). CDR3 protein: CAWRWGQDTEAFF. The CDR3 nucleotides read TGTGCCTGGAGATGGGGACAGGACACTGAAGCTTTCTTT. The entire variable domain, with the rest obtained from reference TRBV30 and TRBJ1-1, is as follows: SQTIHQWPATLVQPVGSPLSLECTVEGTSNPNLYWYRQAAGRGLQLLFYSVGIGQISSEVPQNLSASRPQDRQFILSSKKLLLSDSGFYLCAWRWGQDTEAFFGQGTRLTVV.

The rearrangement links TRBV9 to TRBJ2-1, with 8 bases that match TRBD2. The CDR3 has 15 residues. The ends lost 0 bases at V and 9 bases at J; junction bases unmatched: 8. Germline lookup yields CDR1 SGDLS and CDR2 YYNGEE. In DNA, the CDR3 is TGTGCCAGCAGCGTAGAAAGGACTAGCTTCGGTGAGCAGTTCTTC. It specifies CASSVERTSFGEQFF.

This clone has a single count. The chain carries TRBV6-1 and TRBJ2-7; TRBD1 matches at 7 bases. This CDR3 has 15 residues. The V segment lost 6 bases and the J segment 0 bases; nucleotides outside the gene matches: 8. Germline lookup yields CDR1 MNHNS and CDR2 SASEGT. CDR3 amino acids: CASRPGQVISYEQYF. CDR3 in DNA: TGTGCCAGCAGACCCGGACAGGTGATCTCCTACGAGCAGTACTTC.

V usage is TRBV10-1 and J usage is TRBJ1-1; TRBD1 matches at 7 bases. The CDR3 consists of 12 residues. The germline gives CDR1 WNHNN, CDR2 SYGVQD (reference sequence). V dropped 11 bases and J dropped 0; count of bases not matched to a gene: 3. CDR3 sequence (DNA): TGCGCCGGGGGACAGTTGAACACTGAAGCTTTCTTT. It specifies CAGGQLNTEAFF.

The V and J genes are TRBV6-1 and TRBJ2-5; 12 positions agree with TRBD2. Germline loops: CDR1 MNHNS, CDR2 SASEGT. The length of the CDR3 is 17 residues. Losses at the gene ends were 4 bases for V and 1 base for J; bases not matched to a gene: 7. CDR3 in DNA: TGTGCCAGCAGTGTGCCTAGCGGGGGGGTTTTCCAAGAGACCCAGTACTTC. Protein sequence: CASSVPSGGVFQETQYF.

This clone appeared a few times. The gene calls are TRBV18 and TRBJ2-7, with 9 bases that match TRBD2. Germline loops: CDR1 KGHSH, CDR2 LQKENI. The length of the CDR3 is 14 residues. V trimming: 6 bases; J trimming: 2 bases; junction bases outside the gene matches: 5. The CDR3 DNA follows: TGTGCCAGCTCCTCTAGCGGGGTCACCTACGAGCAGTACTTC. It codes for CASSSSGVTYEQYF.

The V and J genes are TRBV5-1 and TRBJ2-1; TRBD1 aligns across 11 bases. This CDR3 region has 15 residues. Trimming removed 5 bases from V and 9 bases from J; junction bases left unmatched: 10. In germline, CDR1 is SGHRS, CDR2 YFSETQ. The CDR3 protein is CASRQGQGVEGEQFF. CDR3 bases: TGCGCCAGCAGACAGGGACAGGGGGTCGAAGGTGAGCAGTTCTTC. The full variable domain, in which reference TRBV5-1 and TRBJ2-1 provide the parts outside the CDR3, is KAGVTQTPRYLIKTRGQQVTLSCSPISGHRSVSWYQQTPGQGLQFLFEYFSETQRNKGNFPGRFSGRQFSNSRSEMNVSTLELGDSALYLCASRQGQGVEGEQFFGPGTRLTVL.

The V and J genes are TRBV6-1 and TRBJ2-4; D ambiguous. Trimming shortened V by 2 bases and J by 1 base, and 9 bases separated the two germline ends. Germline CDR1 and CDR2: MNHNS and SASEGT. The CDR3 loop spans 15 amino acids. CDR3 region: CASSEYGRAKNIQYF. In DNA form, the CDR3 reads TGTGCCAGCAGTGAATACGGTCGGGCCAAAAACATTCAGTACTTC.

The J gene is TRBJ2-1, the V gene TRBV5-4, with D tentatively TRBD1 (5 bases). The germline CDR1 and CDR2 sequences are SGHNT and YYREEE (reference sequence). V was cut by 0 bases and J by 1 base, with 8 bases left in between. The CDR3 runs to 15 residues. The CDR3 region is CASSLAGQSYNEQFF. The CDR3 DNA sequence: TGTGCCAGCAGCTTGGCTGGACAATCCTACAATGAGCAGTTCTTC.

The chain couples TRBV2 to TRBJ2-7; no definite D call. This CDR3 is built from 14 residues. V lost 7 bases and J lost 3, with 16 bases in between. The germline V gene has CDR1 SNHLY and CDR2 FYNNEI. In nucleotides, the CDR3 is TGTGCCAGCATACGGTCCCCGAGTGTCTACGAGCAGTACTTC. Translation gives CASIRSPSVYEQYF.

The CDR3 protein is CASSDRLRGGEKLFF. The CDR3 region has the DNA TGTGCCAGTAGTGATCGCCTAAGGGGCGGTGAAAAACTGTTTTTT. The chain employs TRBV19 and TRBJ1-4, with D possibly TRBD1 on 5 matching bases. The CDR3 length is 15 residues. Trimming removed 5 bases at V and 7 bases at J, with 17 bases between. The germline CDR1 and CDR2 sequences are LNHDA and SQIVND (reference sequence).

The V and J genes are TRBV4-3 and TRBJ2-2; possibly TRBD1 for D (6 bases). V lost 0 bases to trimming and J lost 2 bases, with 10 bases between them. Germline-derived CDR1 and CDR2 are LGHNA and YSLEER. CDR3 length equals 16 residues. The CDR3 DNA follows: TGCGCCAGCAGCCAAGACAGGGGACACAACACCGGGGAGCTGTTTTTT. This gives the protein CASSQDRGHNTGELFF.

This clone was observed a handful of times. This chain joins TRBV19 and TRBJ2-4; possible D gene TRBD2, 5 bases. Germline V gene sequence: CDR1 LNHDA, CDR2 SQIVND (reference sequence). V was clipped by 3 bases and J by 7 bases, with 22 bases between them. There are 17 residues in the CDR3. The DNA for the CDR3 is TGTGCCAGTAGTATTGAGGGTATGGCTCTATCGAGGAACATTCAGTACTTC. Its translation: CASSIEGMALSRNIQYF. Full variable domain (missing parts from reference TRBV19 and TRBJ2-4): DGGITQSPKYLFRKEGQNVTLSCEQNLNHDAMYWYRQDPGQGLRLIYYSQIVNDFQKGDIAEGYSVSREKKESFPLTVTSAQKNPTAFYLCASSIEGMALSRNIQYFGAGTRLSVL.